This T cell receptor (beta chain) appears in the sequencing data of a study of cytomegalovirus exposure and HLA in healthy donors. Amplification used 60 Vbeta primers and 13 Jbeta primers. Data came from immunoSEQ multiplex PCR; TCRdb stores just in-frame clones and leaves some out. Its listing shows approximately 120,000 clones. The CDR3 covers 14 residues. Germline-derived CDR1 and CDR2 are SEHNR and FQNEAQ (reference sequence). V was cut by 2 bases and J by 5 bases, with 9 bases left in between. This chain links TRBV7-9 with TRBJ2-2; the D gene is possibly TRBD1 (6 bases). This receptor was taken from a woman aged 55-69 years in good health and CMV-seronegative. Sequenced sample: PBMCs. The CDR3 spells CASSLQQGTGELFF. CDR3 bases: TGTGCCAGCAGCTTACAACAGGGTACCGGGGAGCTGTTTTTT. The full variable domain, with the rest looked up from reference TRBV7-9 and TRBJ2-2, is DTGVSQNPRHKITKRGQNVTFRCDPISEHNRLYWYRQTLGQGPEFLTYFQNEAQLEKSRLLSDRFSAERPKGSFSTLEIQRTEQGDSAMYLCASSLQQGTGELFFGEGSRLTVL.